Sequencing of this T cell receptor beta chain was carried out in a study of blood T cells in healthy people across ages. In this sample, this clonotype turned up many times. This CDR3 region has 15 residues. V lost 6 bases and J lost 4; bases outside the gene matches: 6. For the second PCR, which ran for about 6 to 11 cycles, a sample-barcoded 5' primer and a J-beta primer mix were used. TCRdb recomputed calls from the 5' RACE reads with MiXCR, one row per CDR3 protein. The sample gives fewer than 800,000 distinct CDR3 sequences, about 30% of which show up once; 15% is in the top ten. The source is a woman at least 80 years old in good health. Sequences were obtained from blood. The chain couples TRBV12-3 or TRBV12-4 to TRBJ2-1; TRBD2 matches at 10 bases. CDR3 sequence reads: CASSIGLAVYNEQFF. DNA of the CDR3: TGTGCCAGCAGCATCGGACTAGCGGTTTACAATGAGCAGTTCTTC.